This T cell receptor beta chain was documented in a study of human T cells and chemical hapten exposure. Study-level background: Patients got weekly scalp diphenylcyclopropenone doses over the approximately 23-week study. Findings of the study overall: Once DPC sensitization occurred, TCRs above 1 in 1000 frequency showed no change.

This clonotype was seen a handful of times. Its antigen is currently unknown. Stated time point: patch test 1, 2 weeks after DPC sensitization. This sample's treatment: therapeutic diphenylcyclopropenone sensitization with weekly scalp DPC. During construction of the library, unique molecular identifiers were attached to individual cDNA molecules for quantitative, reproducible TCR counting. Each CDR3 protein gets one entry after TCRdb re-called the RACE reads with MiXCR. The repertoire holds under 450,000 distinct CDR3 sequences, with roughly 5% as singletons. This CDR3 spans 14 amino acids. Germline values: CDR1 LGHDT, CDR2 YNNKEL (reference sequence). Trimming took off 3 bases at V and 3 bases at J, with 12 bases between the two ends.

The sequencing used whole blood, collected in connection with sensitization to the hapten diphenylcyclopropenone (DPC). The TCR originated in a woman aged 50 to 60 with alopecia areata. Some clones in this sample may be carry-over from other donors' samples. The chain has TRBV3-1 and TRBJ2-7; no firm D call. The CDR3 DNA reads TGTGCCAGCAGCCATCCAGCTAACTTCTACGAGCAGTACTTC. It codes for CASSHPANFYEQYF.